This TCR beta chain was captured in a study of response to subunit inactivated influenza vaccine. The study, taken as a whole, reports: The authors suggested that every seasonal influenza vaccination recruits few new T cells.

Many counts were recorded for this clonotype. Its antigen is still unknown. TCRdb independently ran MiXCR on the RT-PCR reads; one entry per CDR3 protein. Of 530,000 or so distinct CDR3 sequences listed, approximately 14% are singletons. From germline, CDR1 is MNHNS and CDR2 SASEGT. V was trimmed by 6 bases and J by 8 bases, leaving 32 bases between them. The CDR3 sequence is 19 residues long. This sequence originates from a man between 50 and 59 years old who received an inactivated influenza vaccine. Material: PBMCs from blood, obtained 11 to 12 days after vaccination. The rearrangement links TRBV6-1 to TRBJ2-1; D unresolved. The CDR3 here is CASSSEKFRAPPPVDEQFF. As DNA, the CDR3 is TGTGCCAGCAGCTCTGAAAAGTTTAGGGCACCCCCACCGGTCGATGAGCAGTTCTTC.